Listed below are T cell receptor beta chains from one sample, sequenced in a study of Ad26.COV2.S vaccination and SARS-CoV-2 variants. Sequenced by immunoSEQ multiplex PCR; TCRdb stores in-frame clones only, minus some. The sample shows 87,000 or so clones, more than 70% of them seen only once. The source material was peripheral blood, sampled after recovery from COVID-19. These receptors all come from a human donor who had recovered from COVID-19. Both conserved end residues are part of each CDR3. D genes are given only for firm matches. Expanded clones get a size class; other rows say once, few or many, or leave the size out.

CDR3 DNA,CDR3 protein,J gene,V gene,clone size,D gene
TGTGCCAGCTCACCGGGACAGAACTATGGCTACACCTTC,CASSPGQNYGYTF,TRBJ1-2,TRBV18,NA,TRBD1
TGTGCCAGCAGTGAATCCTCAGGGCTCGGGACCGGGGAGCTGTTTTTT,CASSESSGLGTGELFF,TRBJ2-2,TRBV25-1,once,NA
TGTGCCAGCAGATCGGAAAGCAATCAGCCCCAGCATTTT,CASRSESNQPQHF,TRBJ1-5,TRBV6-5,NA,NA
TGTGCCAGCAGCCACCTGGCTAGCTCCTACGAGCAGTACTTC,CASSHLASSYEQYF,TRBJ2-7,TRBV6-6,NA,NA
TGTGCCAGCAGCTTATCAGGACAGGGGCACACTGAAGCTTTCTTT,CASSLSGQGHTEAFF,TRBJ1-1,TRBV11-2,NA,TRBD1
TGTGCCAGCTCACCACTCAGGGGCCCGAACACTGAAGCTTTCTTT,CASSPLRGPNTEAFF,TRBJ1-1,TRBV18,NA,NA
TGTGCCAGCAGCTTAGCGCAGCCGGCGGGAGGCTACACCTTC,CASSLAQPAGGYTF,TRBJ1-2,TRBV7-9,NA,NA
TGTGCCATCAGTGAGGCAGGGATTAGCTACGAGCAGTACTTC,CAISEAGISYEQYF,TRBJ2-7,TRBV10-3,NA,NA
TGTGCCAGCAGTGAATGTATCCCCTTCGACGAGCAGTACTTC,CASSECIPFDEQYF,TRBJ2-7,TRBV6-4,NA,NA
TGTGCCAGCAGACCAGGGGCGGGCGCCATCTACGAGCAGTACTTC,CASRPGAGAIYEQYF,TRBJ2-7,TRBV6-5,NA,NA
TGTGCCAGCAGCCCAAAGGGCAGCTCCTACGAGCAGTACTTC,CASSPKGSSYEQYF,TRBJ2-7,TRBV9,NA,NA
TGTGCCAGCAGCTTTCAGCGACCCTACAATGAGCAGTTCTTC,CASSFQRPYNEQFF,TRBJ2-1,TRBV5-4,NA,NA
TGTGCCAGCAGCCCGTTTCAGAGGGGCGAGCAGTACTTC,CASSPFQRGEQYF,TRBJ2-7,TRBV5-6,few,NA
TGTGCCAGCAGCGCTACGCTGACAGGGGGCCCGGGACTAGCGGGTCATACGCAGTATTTT,CASSATLTGGPGLAGHTQYF,TRBJ2-3,TRBV11-3,once,TRBD2
TGCGCCAGCAGCCGGGGCGAGGAAGCTTTCTTT,CASSRGEEAFF,TRBJ1-1,TRBV4-3,NA,NA
TGTGCCAGCAGCCCTACCACTGAAGCTTTCTTT,CASSPTTEAFF,TRBJ1-1,TRBV9,NA,NA
TGTGCCAGCAGTTTATCGTTGAGTCTGGGCTACGAGCAGTACTTC,CASSLSLSLGYEQYF,TRBJ2-7,TRBV28,NA,NA
TGTGCCAGCAGCCCTCGGACAGAAAACTACGAGCAGTACTTC,CASSPRTENYEQYF,TRBJ2-7,TRBV9,NA,NA
TGCGCCAGCAGGCTAGCGCCTTCCGGGGATACGCAGTATTTT,CASRLAPSGDTQYF,TRBJ2-3,TRBV4-1,NA,NA
TGCAGCGTTGAAGATAGGGGGAATAGCTACACCTTC,CSVEDRGNSYTF,TRBJ1-2,TRBV29-1,NA,NA
TGTGCCATCAGTCGGGGGGGAAAAACTGAAGCTTTCTTT,CAISRGGKTEAFF,TRBJ1-1,TRBV10-3,once,NA
TGTGCCAGCAGCTTTGGTGGTATCGTCGATGAGCAGTTCTTC,CASSFGGIVDEQFF,TRBJ2-1,TRBV5-4,NA,NA
TGTGCCAGCGTTGGGACACACCTTGAAGCTTTCTTT,CASVGTHLEAFF,TRBJ1-1,TRBV10-3,NA,NA
TGTGCCAGCAGCCCTCAGGGACAGGTTTCCTACGAGCAGTACTTC,CASSPQGQVSYEQYF,TRBJ2-7,TRBV9,once,TRBD1
TGCGCCAGCAGCTCAGGACGGAATAATGAAAAACTGTTTTTT,CASSSGRNNEKLFF,TRBJ1-4,TRBV5-1,NA,NA
TGTGCCAGTAGTATCCCCGACCTCAGGAATGGCTACACCTTC,CASSIPDLRNGYTF,TRBJ1-2,TRBV19,few,NA
TGTGCCAGCAGCCATTGGACGGCCAACACTGAAGCTTTCTTT,CASSHWTANTEAFF,TRBJ1-1,TRBV7-9,NA,NA
TGTGCCAGCAGCTCGTTGCCTAGGAGTGAAGCTTTCTTT,CASSSLPRSEAFF,TRBJ1-1,TRBV7-9,NA,NA
TGTGCCAGCAGCTTGACAGGAGCAAACACTGAAGCTTTCTTT,CASSLTGANTEAFF,TRBJ1-1,TRBV7-9,NA,NA
TGTGCCAGCACCCCTTTCTCCACCGGGGAGCTGTTTTTT,CASTPFSTGELFF,TRBJ2-2,TRBV28,NA,NA
TGTGCCAGCAGAGAGGGGGGGCACTCTGGAAACACCATATATTTT,CASREGGHSGNTIYF,TRBJ1-3,TRBV27,NA,NA
TGTGCCAGCAGCCAAGGAAGCGGGGGCTCCTACAATGAGCAGTTCTTC,CASSQGSGGSYNEQFF,TRBJ2-1,TRBV3-1/TRBV3-2,NA,TRBD2
TGTGCCAGCAGGACAGGGGTGGGAAGCAATCAGCCCCAGCATTTT,CASRTGVGSNQPQHF,TRBJ1-5,TRBV28,NA,TRBD1
TGTGCCCCACAGGGCTACGAGCAGTACTTC,CAPQGYEQYF,TRBJ2-7,TRBV9,NA,NA
TGCAGCGTTGTCTGGTCAGGGAACACTGAAGCTTTCTTT,CSVVWSGNTEAFF,TRBJ1-1,TRBV29-1,NA,NA